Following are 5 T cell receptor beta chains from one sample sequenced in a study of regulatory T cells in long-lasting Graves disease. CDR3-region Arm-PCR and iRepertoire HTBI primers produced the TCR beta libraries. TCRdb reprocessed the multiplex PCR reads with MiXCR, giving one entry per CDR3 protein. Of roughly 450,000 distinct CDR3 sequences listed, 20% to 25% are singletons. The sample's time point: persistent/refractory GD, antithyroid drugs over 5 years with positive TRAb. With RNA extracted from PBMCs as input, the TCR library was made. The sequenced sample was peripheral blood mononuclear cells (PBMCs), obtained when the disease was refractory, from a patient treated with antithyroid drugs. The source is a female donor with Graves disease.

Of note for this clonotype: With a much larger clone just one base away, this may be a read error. CDR3 sequence (DNA): TGTGCCATCACTCGGGGACAGGAGAACACTGAAGCTCTCTTT. This translates into CAITRGQENTEALF. The chain recombines TRBV10-3 with TRBJ1-1; TRBD1 agrees at 8 bases. CDR1 and CDR2 (germline): ENHRY, SYGVKD. The length of the CDR3 is 14 residues.

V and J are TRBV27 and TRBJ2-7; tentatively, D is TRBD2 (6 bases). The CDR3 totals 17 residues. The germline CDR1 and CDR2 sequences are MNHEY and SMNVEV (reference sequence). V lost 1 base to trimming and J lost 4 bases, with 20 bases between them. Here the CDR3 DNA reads TGTGCCAGCAGTTTATTATCTCGGGGAAAGGAGGGATACGAGCAGTACTTC. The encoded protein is CASSLLSRGKEGYEQYF.

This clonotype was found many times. CDR3 nucleotide sequence: TGTGCCAGCCGGTTTGCTCCCTCGACGGAGCAGTACTTC. It encodes CASRFAPSTEQYF. The rearrangement links TRBV6-1 to TRBJ2-7; D is unclear. The CDR3 covers 13 residues. Looked up from germline, CDR1 is MNHNS and CDR2 is SASEGT. V was pared by 8 bases and J by 7 bases, with 18 bases between.

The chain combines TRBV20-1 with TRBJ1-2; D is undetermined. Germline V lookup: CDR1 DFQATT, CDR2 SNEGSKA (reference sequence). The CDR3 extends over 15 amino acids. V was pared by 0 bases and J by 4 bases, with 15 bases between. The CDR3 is CSARDHRTLPYGYTF. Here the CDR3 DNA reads TGCAGTGCTAGAGATCACCGGACGTTACCCTATGGCTACACCTTC.

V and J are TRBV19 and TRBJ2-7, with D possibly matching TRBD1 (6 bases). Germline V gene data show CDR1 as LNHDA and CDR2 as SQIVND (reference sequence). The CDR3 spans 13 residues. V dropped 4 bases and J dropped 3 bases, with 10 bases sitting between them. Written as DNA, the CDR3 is TGTGCCAGTAGTACGTTACAGGGCTACGAGCAGTACTTC. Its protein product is CASSTLQGYEQYF.